At least ten counts were recorded for the clone carrying this T cell receptor (beta chain). These data belong to a study of early T cells in non-severe SARS-CoV-2 infection. From the 5' RACE reads, TCRdb called clonotypes with MiXCR, one entry per CDR3 protein. The sample carries some 42,000 distinct CDR3 sequences, about 6% recorded once. The ends were cut back, 4 bases at V and 6 bases at J, with 10 bases in the middle. CDR1 and CDR2 from the germline V gene are LGHDT and YNNKEL (reference sequence). This CDR3 region has 12 residues. The specimen was whole blood, collected at baseline. The V call is TRBV3-1, the J call TRBJ2-7; D gene unclear. This TCR came from an adult who was a healthcare worker with PCR-confirmed SARS-CoV-2 infection or an uninfected control (not recorded which). The CDR3 is CASSRPPGEQYF. The CDR3 DNA sequence: TGTGCCAGCAGCCGGCCTCCCGGCGAGCAGTACTTC.